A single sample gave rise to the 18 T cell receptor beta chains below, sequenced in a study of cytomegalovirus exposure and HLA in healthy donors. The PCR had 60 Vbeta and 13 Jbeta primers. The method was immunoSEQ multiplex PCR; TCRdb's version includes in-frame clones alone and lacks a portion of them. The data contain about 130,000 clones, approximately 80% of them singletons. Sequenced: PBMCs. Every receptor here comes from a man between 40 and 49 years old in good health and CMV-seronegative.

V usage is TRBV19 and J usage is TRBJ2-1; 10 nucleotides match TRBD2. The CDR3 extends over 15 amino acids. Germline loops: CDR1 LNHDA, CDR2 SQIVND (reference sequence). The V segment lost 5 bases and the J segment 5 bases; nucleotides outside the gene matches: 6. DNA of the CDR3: TGTGCCAGTAGTGCCAGGACTAGCGGAAACAATGAGCAGTTCTTC. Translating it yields CASSARTSGNNEQFF.

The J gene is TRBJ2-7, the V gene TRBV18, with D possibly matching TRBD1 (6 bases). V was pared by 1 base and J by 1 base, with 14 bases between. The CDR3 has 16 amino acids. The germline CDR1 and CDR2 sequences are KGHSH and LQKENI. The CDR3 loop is CASSPRTASTSYEQYF. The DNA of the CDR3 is TGTGCCAGCTCACCACGGACAGCCTCCACTTCCTACGAGCAGTACTTC.

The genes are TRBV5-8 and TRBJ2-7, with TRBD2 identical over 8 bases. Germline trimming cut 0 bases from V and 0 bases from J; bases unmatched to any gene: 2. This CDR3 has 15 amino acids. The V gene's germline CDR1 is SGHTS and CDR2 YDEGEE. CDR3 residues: CASSLAGGSSYEQYF. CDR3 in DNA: TGTGCCAGCAGCTTGGCGGGAGGGAGCTCCTACGAGCAGTACTTC. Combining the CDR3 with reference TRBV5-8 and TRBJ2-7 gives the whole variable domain EAGVTQSPTHLIKTRGQQATLRCSPISGHTSVYWYQQALGLGLQFLLWYDEGEERNRGNFPPRFSGRQFPNYSSELNVNALELEDSALYLCASSLAGGSSYEQYFGPGTRLTVT.

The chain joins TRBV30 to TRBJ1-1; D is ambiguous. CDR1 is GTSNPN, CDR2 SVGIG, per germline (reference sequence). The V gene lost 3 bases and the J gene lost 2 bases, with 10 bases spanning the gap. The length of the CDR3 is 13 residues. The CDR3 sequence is CAWSIGSNTEAFF. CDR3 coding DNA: TGTGCCTGGAGCATCGGTAGTAACACTGAAGCTTTCTTT.

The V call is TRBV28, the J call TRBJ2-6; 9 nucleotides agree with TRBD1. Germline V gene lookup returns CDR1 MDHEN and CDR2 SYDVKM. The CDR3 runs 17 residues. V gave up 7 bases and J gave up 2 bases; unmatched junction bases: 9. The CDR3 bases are TGTGCCAGCACCCCGGGACAGGGTAATCCTGGGGCCAACGTCCTGACTTTC. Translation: CASTPGQGNPGANVLTF.

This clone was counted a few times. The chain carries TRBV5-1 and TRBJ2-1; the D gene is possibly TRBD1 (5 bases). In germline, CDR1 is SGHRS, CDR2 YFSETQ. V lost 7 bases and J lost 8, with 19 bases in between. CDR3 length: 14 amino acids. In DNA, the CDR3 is TGCGCCAGCCGGATCCGACAGATTTCGTATGAGCAGTTCTTC. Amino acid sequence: CASRIRQISYEQFF.

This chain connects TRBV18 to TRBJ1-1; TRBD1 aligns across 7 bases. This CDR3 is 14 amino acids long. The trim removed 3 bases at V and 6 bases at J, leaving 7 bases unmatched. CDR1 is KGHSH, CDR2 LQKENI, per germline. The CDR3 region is CASSPRDRAPEAFF. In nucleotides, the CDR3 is TGTGCCAGCTCACCCCGCGACAGGGCTCCTGAAGCTTTCTTT.

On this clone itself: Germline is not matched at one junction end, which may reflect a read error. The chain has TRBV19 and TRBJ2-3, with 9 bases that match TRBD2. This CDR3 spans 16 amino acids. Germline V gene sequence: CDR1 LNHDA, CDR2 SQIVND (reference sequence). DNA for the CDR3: TGTGCCAGTAGTTTAGATAGCGGGGGCCCCACAGATACGCAGTATTTT. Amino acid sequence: CASSLDSGGPTDTQYF.

CDR3 protein: CASISAATNSGNTIYF. The CDR3 region has the DNA TGTGCCAGCATCTCGGCGGCAACCAACTCTGGAAACACCATATATTTT. The gene calls are TRBV28 and TRBJ1-3; D not resolved. Per germline, CDR1 MDHEN and CDR2 SYDVKM. The CDR3 runs 16 residues. V lost 7 bases, J lost 0 bases, and 16 bases lay in between.

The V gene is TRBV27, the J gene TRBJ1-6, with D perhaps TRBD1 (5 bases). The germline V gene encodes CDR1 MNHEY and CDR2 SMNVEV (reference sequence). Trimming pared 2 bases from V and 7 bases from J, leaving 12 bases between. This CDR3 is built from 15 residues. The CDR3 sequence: CASSLGGGGNSPLHF. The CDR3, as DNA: TGTGCCAGCAGTTTAGGGGGGGGAGGGAATTCACCCCTCCACTTT.

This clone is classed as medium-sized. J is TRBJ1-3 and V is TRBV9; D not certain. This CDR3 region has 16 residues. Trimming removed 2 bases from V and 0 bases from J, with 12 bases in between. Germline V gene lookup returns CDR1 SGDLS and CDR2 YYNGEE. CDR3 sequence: CASSVAYRSSGNTIYF. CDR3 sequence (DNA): TGTGCCAGCAGCGTGGCATACAGAAGCTCTGGAAACACCATATATTTT.

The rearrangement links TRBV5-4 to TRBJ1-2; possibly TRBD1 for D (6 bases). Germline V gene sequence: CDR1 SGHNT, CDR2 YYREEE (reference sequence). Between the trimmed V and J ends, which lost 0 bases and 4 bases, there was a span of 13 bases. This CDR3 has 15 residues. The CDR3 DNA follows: TGTGCCAGCAGCTTGGACAGGGAAGGTGCCTATGGCTACACCTTC. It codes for CASSLDREGAYGYTF.

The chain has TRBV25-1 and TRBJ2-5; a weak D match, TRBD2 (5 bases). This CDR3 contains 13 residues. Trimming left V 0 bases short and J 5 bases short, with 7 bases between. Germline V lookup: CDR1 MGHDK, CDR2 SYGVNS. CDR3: CASSEYGGETQYF. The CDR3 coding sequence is TGTGCCAGCAGTGAATATGGCGGGGAGACCCAGTACTTC.

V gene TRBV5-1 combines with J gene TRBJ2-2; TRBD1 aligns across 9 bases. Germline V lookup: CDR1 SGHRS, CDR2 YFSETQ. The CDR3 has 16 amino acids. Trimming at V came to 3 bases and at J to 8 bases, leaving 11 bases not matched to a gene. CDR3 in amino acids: CASSSSSDRGRGELFF. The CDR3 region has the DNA TGCGCCAGCAGCTCCTCCAGTGACAGGGGGAGAGGGGAGCTGTTTTTT. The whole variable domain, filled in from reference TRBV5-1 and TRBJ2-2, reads KAGVTQTPRYLIKTRGQQVTLSCSPISGHRSVSWYQQTPGQGLQFLFEYFSETQRNKGNFPGRFSGRQFSNSRSEMNVSTLELGDSALYLCASSSSSDRGRGELFFGEGSRLTVL.

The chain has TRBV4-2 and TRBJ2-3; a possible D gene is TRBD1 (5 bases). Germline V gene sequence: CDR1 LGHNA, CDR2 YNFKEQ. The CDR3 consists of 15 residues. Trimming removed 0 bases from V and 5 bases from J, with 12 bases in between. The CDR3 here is CASSQDLGDVDTQYF. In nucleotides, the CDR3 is TGTGCCAGCAGCCAAGACCTAGGGGATGTAGATACGCAGTATTTT.

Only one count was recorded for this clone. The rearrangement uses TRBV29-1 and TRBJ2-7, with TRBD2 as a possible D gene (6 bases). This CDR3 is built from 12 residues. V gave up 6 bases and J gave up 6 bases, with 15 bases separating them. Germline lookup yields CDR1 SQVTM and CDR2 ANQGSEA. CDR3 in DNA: TGCAGCGTAGCCCAAGGGACTGTCGAGCAGTACTTC. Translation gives CSVAQGTVEQYF.

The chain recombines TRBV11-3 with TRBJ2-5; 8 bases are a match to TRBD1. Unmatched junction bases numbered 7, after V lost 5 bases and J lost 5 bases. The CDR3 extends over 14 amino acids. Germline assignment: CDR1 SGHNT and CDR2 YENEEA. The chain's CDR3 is CASSPTGGSETQYF. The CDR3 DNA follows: TGTGCCAGCAGCCCTACAGGGGGGTCGGAGACCCAGTACTTC.

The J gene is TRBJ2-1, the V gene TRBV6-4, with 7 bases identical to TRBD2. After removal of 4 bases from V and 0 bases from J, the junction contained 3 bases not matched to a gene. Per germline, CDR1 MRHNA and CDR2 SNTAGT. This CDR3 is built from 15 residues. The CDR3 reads CASSVGGGSYNEQFF. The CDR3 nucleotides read TGTGCCAGCAGTGTGGGCGGGGGCTCCTACAATGAGCAGTTCTTC.